This TCR beta chain was obtained from a study of blood T cell repertoires in COVID-19. Study summary: Sites across the United States, Italy and Spain contributed samples from acute and convalescent COVID-19.

This CDR3 is 13 amino acids long. The V segment lost 4 bases and the J segment 9 bases; nucleotides outside the gene matches: 8. Germline CDR1 is SGHKS and CDR2 is YYEKEE (reference sequence). In the original processing: Cell counts per sample came from amplifying reference gene primers. Here immunoSEQ multiplex PCR was the method, and the copy in TCRdb shows in-frame clones only, minus some. That table supplies the V and J calls and clone size; D and trimming were determined from the DNA. The sample carries some 250,000 clones, around nine tenths recorded once. Recruited during active infection, patients (from Seattle) were subsequently followed longitudinally.

The source is a woman aged 60-70 years with COVID-19, enrolled during active disease. This chain links TRBV5-5 with TRBJ2-7; 9 nucleotides agree with TRBD1. Specimen: peripheral blood. CDR3 nucleotide sequence: TGTGCCAGCAGCCGACAGGGGGACCTTGGGCAGTACTTC. Amino acids: CASSRQGDLGQYF.